This passage covers 11 T cell receptor beta chains from one sample sequenced in a study of T-cell memory formation after mild COVID-19. Using its own MiXCR run on the 5' RACE reads, TCRdb lists one record per CDR3 protein. The sample has about 150,000 distinct CDR3 sequences; approximately 25% are singletons. The sequenced material came from PBMCs or a T cell subset sorted from them (not recorded which). These receptor sequences come from an adult woman who had mild COVID-19 (a few samples of this study predate the infection). Cell type and time point are not known.

The table lists this clonotype with many counts. The chain recombines TRBV7-2 with TRBJ2-7; 7 bases are shared with TRBD1. CDR1 is SGHTA, CDR2 FQGNSA, per germline. V shed 3 bases, J shed 5 bases, and the junction held 13 bases outside the gene matches. This CDR3 has 16 amino acids. CDR3 in DNA: TGTGCCAGCAGCTTTCATTCCGGGACAGCTTCCGACGAGCAGTACTTC. The encoded protein is CASSFHSGTASDEQYF.

The V gene is TRBV30, the J gene TRBJ2-7, with D possibly being TRBD1 (6 bases). Germline CDR1 is GTSNPN and CDR2 is SVGIG (reference sequence). CDR3 length: 14 residues. The V and J ends lost 4 bases and 9 bases respectively, with 22 bases between them. The CDR3 nucleotides are TGTGCCTGGATACCATTACAGGGTATCCGAGGGCAGTACTTC. Its translation is CAWIPLQGIRGQYF.

This clonotype was found a few times. The rearrangement joins TRBV29-1 to TRBJ2-2; maybe TRBD1 (7 bases). The germline CDR1 and CDR2 sequences are SQVTM and ANQGSEA. Trimming removed 6 bases at V and 3 bases at J, with 14 bases between. The CDR3 is 14 residues long. For the CDR3, the DNA is TGCAGCGTGGGCGGGACAGTTTACACCGGGGAGCTGTTTTTT. Translating it yields CSVGGTVYTGELFF.

The chain carries TRBV12-3 or TRBV12-4 and TRBJ1-5; 10 bases are a match to TRBD1. After removal of 4 bases from V and 0 bases from J, the junction contained 3 bases not matched to a gene. This CDR3 region has 16 residues. The CDR3 region has the DNA TGTGCCAGCAGTTCCGGGACAGGGGATAGCAATCAGCCCCAGCATTTT. It codes for CASSSGTGDSNQPQHF.

The genes are TRBV5-1 and TRBJ2-3, with a tentative D call TRBD1 (6 bases). Trimming removed 4 bases at V and 9 bases at J, with 15 bases between. CDR3 length: 13 residues. Germline V gene sequence: CDR1 SGHRS, CDR2 YFSETQ. The CDR3 nucleotides read TGCGCCAGCAGCGAGGATCTCAGGGGCACGCAGTATTTT. The encoded protein is CASSEDLRGTQYF.

This clonotype appeared a few times. The chain carries TRBV11-3 and TRBJ2-7; 15 bases align to TRBD2. The germline gives CDR1 SGHNT, CDR2 YENEEA. The CDR3 runs 17 residues. Trimming cost V 5 bases and J 3 bases; bases outside gene matches: 8. The CDR3 is CASSGGLAGGTFYEQYF. The CDR3 DNA reads as TGTGCCAGCAGCGGGGGACTAGCGGGGGGCACTTTCTACGAGCAGTACTTC.

The rearrangement uses TRBV12-3 or TRBV12-4 and TRBJ2-3, with D maybe TRBD2 (5 bases). V was trimmed by 8 bases and J by 2 bases, leaving 11 bases between them. This CDR3 contains 13 residues. CDR3 sequence reads: CASRGRLTDTQYF. The CDR3 nucleotides read TGTGCCAGCCGCGGGCGGCTCACAGATACGCAGTATTTT.

V usage is TRBV19 and J usage is TRBJ1-1; D call uncertain. Germline V gene lookup returns CDR1 LNHDA and CDR2 SQIVND (reference sequence). This CDR3 contains 11 residues. The V and J ends lost 1 base and 9 bases respectively, with 6 bases between them. The CDR3 sequence is CASSIVTKAFF. CDR3 nucleotide sequence: TGTGCCAGTAGTATAGTGACTAAAGCTTTCTTT.

The chain recombines TRBV7-8 with TRBJ1-5; D uncertain. Trimming took 5 bases from V and 0 from J, leaving 17 bases between them. The CDR3 extends over 17 amino acids. The V gene's germline CDR1 is SGHVS and CDR2 FQNEAQ. This chain's CDR3 is CASSVIGWALSNQPQHF. The CDR3 DNA reads TGTGCCAGCAGCGTCATCGGGTGGGCTCTTAGCAATCAGCCCCAGCATTTT. Based on the CDR3 plus reference TRBV7-8 and TRBJ1-5, the full variable domain is GAGVSQSPRYKVAKRGQDVALRCDPISGHVSLFWYQQALGQGPEFLTYFQNEAQLDKSGLPSDRFFAERPEGSVSTLKIQRTQQEDSAVYLCASSVIGWALSNQPQHFGDGTRLSIL.

The table lists this clonotype with a few counts. The chain joins TRBV3-1 to TRBJ2-1; either TRBD1 or TRBD2 may supply D (5 bases each). Trimming left V 0 bases short and J 15 bases short, with 18 bases between. Germline V gives CDR1 LGHDT, CDR2 YNNKEL (reference sequence). The CDR3 covers 14 residues. The CDR3 bases are TGTGCCAGCAGCCAAGATCCGGGACCGACTTATGGGTTCTTC. This sequence encodes CASSQDPGPTYGFF.

This chain links TRBV10-3 with TRBJ2-1, with D possibly matching TRBD2 (5 bases). V was clipped by 8 bases and J by 9 bases, with 11 bases between them. The CDR3 runs 11 residues. Germline CDR1 is ENHRY and CDR2 is SYGVKD. The CDR3 protein is CAISGVGEQFF. In nucleotides, the CDR3 is TGTGCCATCTCCGGGGTTGGTGAGCAGTTCTTC.